One and the same sample provided the 21 T cell receptor beta chains below, sequenced in a study of shared clonotypes between healthy human individuals. TCRdb's copy holds only in-frame clones and misses some; the assay was immunoSEQ multiplex PCR. The repertoire consists of approximately 720,000 clones, with more than 70% occurring once and the leading ten covering approximately 1.8%. Sequencing was carried out using memory CD4+ T cells sorted from blood. Regarding subset: CD45RA-negative fraction. Source of these receptors: a woman aged 25 to 39 in good health.

V is TRBV28 and J is TRBJ2-2, with 8 positions matching TRBD1. The CDR3 sequence is 16 residues long. After removal of 6 bases from V and 4 bases from J, the junction contained 10 bases not matched to a gene. The germline V gene encodes CDR1 MDHEN and CDR2 SYDVKM. CDR3 nucleotides: TGTGCCAGCAGACAGGGACAGGCGAGGTTCACCGGGGAGCTGTTTTTT. Amino acids: CASRQGQARFTGELFF. Filled out from reference TRBV28 and TRBJ2-2, the complete variable domain reads DVKVTQSSRYLVKRTGEKVFLECVQDMDHENMFWYRQDPGLGLRLIYFSYDVKMKEKGDIPEGYSVSREKKERFSLILESASTNQTSMYLCASRQGQARFTGELFFGEGSRLTVL.

This clone was counted between two and nine times. This sample includes further DNA sequences coding for the same CDR3. The chain employs TRBV5-6 and TRBJ2-5, with 9 bases aligning to TRBD1. CDR3 length equals 14 residues. Per germline, CDR1 SGHDT and CDR2 YYEEEE. The V and J ends lost 5 bases and 5 bases, in that order; junction bases with no gene match: 7. In DNA form, the CDR3 reads TGTGCCAGCAGTTTAGACAGGGGGACGGAGACCCAGTACTTC. This translates into CASSLDRGTETQYF.

The gene calls are TRBV6-6 and TRBJ2-1; 8 bases are shared with TRBD2. Germline V CDR1 and CDR2: MNHNY, SVGAGI (reference sequence). Trimming cost V 6 bases and J 12 bases; bases outside gene matches: 4. The CDR3 runs 11 residues. This chain's CDR3 is CASSRGGGQFF. The CDR3 coding sequence is TGTGCCAGCAGCCGGGGGGGCGGGCAGTTCTTC.

The chain links TRBV27 to TRBJ1-5, with 7 bases identical to TRBD1. Germline-derived CDR1 and CDR2 are MNHEY and SMNVEV (reference sequence). V was clipped by 7 bases and J by 5 bases; unmatched bases: 8. This CDR3 comprises 14 residues. The CDR3 is CASKGDREHQPQHF. As DNA, the CDR3 is TGTGCCAGCAAGGGCGACAGGGAACATCAGCCCCAGCATTTT.

V and J are TRBV19 and TRBJ2-1; TRBD2 matches at 12 bases. J gave up 5 bases and V 5 bases, and 7 bases lay outside the gene matches. Germline CDR1 is LNHDA and CDR2 is SQIVND (reference sequence). The CDR3 sequence is 16 residues long. CDR3 sequence: CASSDLAGGAHNEQFF. The CDR3 region has the DNA TGTGCCAGTAGTGATCTAGCGGGAGGGGCCCACAATGAGCAGTTCTTC.

This clone was counted a single time. The rearrangement uses TRBV11-2 and TRBJ2-7; possible D gene TRBD2, 5 bases. Germline-derived CDR1 and CDR2 are SGHAT and FQNNGV. V was shortened by 0 bases and J by 7 bases, with 13 bases between the two germline ends. CDR3 length equals 14 residues. The CDR3 region is CASSLEGATGEQYF. The CDR3 DNA is TGTGCCAGCAGCTTAGAGGGAGCGACGGGGGAGCAGTACTTC. The whole variable domain, filled in from reference TRBV11-2 and TRBJ2-7, reads EAGVAQSPRYKIIEKRQSVAFWCNPISGHATLYWYQQILGQGPKLLIQFQNNGVVDDSQLPKDRFSAERLKGVDSTLKIQPAKLEDSAVYLCASSLEGATGEQYFGPGTRLTVT.

The chain uses TRBV5-1 and TRBJ2-3; 11 bases map to TRBD2. The CDR3 is made up of 17 amino acids. V trimming: 0 bases; J trimming: 3 bases; junction bases outside the gene matches: 6. CDR1 is SGHRS and CDR2 is YFSETQ in the germline V gene. As DNA, the CDR3 is TGCGCCAGCAGCTTGGCCGTAGCGGGAGGGATGACAGATACGCAGTATTTT. Residues: CASSLAVAGGMTDTQYF.

The chain links TRBV15 to TRBJ1-5, with 11 bases fitting TRBD1. The CDR3 contains 15 residues. The germline V gene encodes CDR1 LNHNV and CDR2 YYDKDF (reference sequence). V was pared by 1 base and J by 7 bases, with 3 bases of the junction left unmatched. The CDR3 reads CATSRAGTGGQPQHF. DNA for the CDR3: TGTGCCACCAGCAGAGCCGGGACAGGGGGACAGCCCCAGCATTTT.

This clone appeared a single time. The CDR3 loop reads CASSPRTGAGELFF. The DNA for the CDR3 is TGTGCCAGCAGCCCCCGGACAGGGGCCGGGGAGCTGTTTTTT. The rearrangement uses TRBV7-7 and TRBJ2-2, with 9 bases aligning to TRBD1. The length of the CDR3 is 14 residues. Trimming cost V 5 bases and J 6 bases; bases outside gene matches: 4. Germline V gene data show CDR1 as SSHAT and CDR2 as FNYEAQ (reference sequence).

CDR3 region: CASSELAGGPRETQYF. CDR3 coding DNA: TGTGCCAGCAGTGAACTGGCGGGAGGGCCCCGGGAGACCCAGTACTTC. The chain carries TRBV6-1 and TRBJ2-5, with 9 bases fitting TRBD2. CDR1 and CDR2 (germline): MNHNS, SASEGT. This CDR3 has 16 residues. The ends lost 2 bases at V and 5 bases at J; junction bases unmatched: 9.

This sequence joins TRBV7-9 and TRBJ1-3; maybe TRBD1 (6 bases). Per the germline V gene, CDR1 is SEHNR and CDR2 is FQNEAQ (reference sequence). The CDR3 totals 14 residues. Deletions cut 5 bases from V and 8 bases from J, with 16 bases between. This chain's CDR3 is CASSQVSQGYTIYF. Written as DNA, the CDR3 is TGTGCCAGCAGCCAGGTGTCACAGGGATACACCATATATTTT.

The chain employs TRBV28 and TRBJ2-1; 10 positions agree with TRBD2. In germline, CDR1 is MDHEN, CDR2 SYDVKM. CDR3 size: 15 residues. V trimming: 5 bases; J trimming: 4 bases; junction bases outside the gene matches: 5. The CDR3 here is CASSGEREGYNEQFF. The DNA for the CDR3 is TGTGCCAGCAGTGGAGAGCGGGAGGGTTACAATGAGCAGTTCTTC.

The rearrangement uses TRBV7-9 and TRBJ2-7, with 12 bases matching TRBD1. V lost 7 bases, J lost 9 bases, and 10 bases stayed unmatched. Germline V gene data show CDR1 as SEHNR and CDR2 as FQNEAQ (reference sequence). This CDR3 has 14 residues. Here the CDR3 DNA reads TGTGCCAGCACGTCACCGGGACAGGGGGCTGGGCAGTACTTC. This codes for CASTSPGQGAGQYF.

This clone appeared a few times. The chain uses TRBV5-1 and TRBJ2-3; no clear D gene. CDR1 is SGHRS, CDR2 YFSETQ, per germline. The CDR3 contains 14 residues. V was pared by 4 bases and J by 0 bases, with 9 bases between. The CDR3 sequence: CASSQQSSTDTQYF. The CDR3 region has the DNA TGCGCCAGCAGCCAACAGTCTAGCACAGATACGCAGTATTTT.

The chain couples TRBV6-6 to TRBJ2-2; no reliable D call. Germline CDR1 MNHNY, CDR2 SVGAGI (reference sequence). This CDR3 comprises 14 residues. V dropped 0 bases and J dropped 1 base, with 3 bases sitting between them. CDR3 sequence (DNA): TGTGCCAGCAGTTACTCGGGGAACACCGGGGAGCTGTTTTTT. It codes for CASSYSGNTGELFF.

The chain combines TRBV29-1 with TRBJ2-7; 8 bases line up with TRBD1. The trim removed 7 bases at V and 2 bases at J, leaving 10 bases unmatched. The CDR3 has 14 amino acids. Germline V lookup: CDR1 SQVTM, CDR2 ANQGSEA. The CDR3 protein is CSAAKAGGPYEQYF. The DNA for the CDR3 is TGCAGCGCTGCCAAGGCAGGGGGCCCCTACGAGCAGTACTTC.

This chain uses TRBV11-3 with TRBJ2-2; TRBD1 matches 10 bases. The V gene's germline CDR1 is SGHNT and CDR2 YENEEA. J lost 6 bases, V lost 6 bases, and 4 bases had no gene match. CDR3 size: 14 residues. CDR3 sequence (DNA): TGTGCCAGCAGGAGACAGGGGGCAGCCGGGGAGCTGTTTTTT. Translated: CASRRQGAAGELFF.

This clone was seen a handful of times. The same CDR3 also results from other DNA sequences found in this sample. The J gene is TRBJ2-1, the V gene TRBV19, with TRBD1 matching over 11 bases. CDR3 length: 17 residues. CDR1 LNHDA and CDR2 SQIVND come from the germline V gene (reference sequence). Trimming took 0 bases from V and 3 from J; bases not matched to a gene: 4. CDR3 bases: TGTGCCAGTAGTATAGATACCGGGACAGGGGGCTACAATGAGCAGTTCTTC. It yields the protein CASSIDTGTGGYNEQFF.

This clone was counted only a few times. J is TRBJ2-7 and V is TRBV19; 8 bases line up with TRBD1. After removal of 5 bases from V and 3 bases from J, the junction contained 6 bases not matched to a gene. The CDR3 runs 14 residues. Germline CDR1 reads LNHDA; CDR2 reads SQIVND (reference sequence). The CDR3 nucleotides read TGTGCCAGTAGTCCAGGGGGCTCCCGCTACGAGCAGTACTTC. It specifies CASSPGGSRYEQYF.

Only a few counts were recorded for this clone. The rearrangement links TRBV19 to TRBJ1-5, with D tentatively TRBD1 (6 bases). V was shortened by 4 bases and J by 3 bases, with 10 bases between the two germline ends. Per germline, CDR1 LNHDA and CDR2 SQIVND (reference sequence). CDR3 length: 14 amino acids. CDR3 loop: CASSTHRDNQPQHF. CDR3 DNA sequence: TGTGCCAGTAGTACCCACAGGGACAATCAGCCCCAGCATTTT.

V and J are TRBV4-2 and TRBJ2-5; 8 bases map to TRBD2. The V segment lost 2 bases and the J segment 5 bases; nucleotides outside the gene matches: 7. This CDR3 has 15 residues. Germline CDR1 LGHNA, CDR2 YNFKEQ. This chain's CDR3 is CASSQFGRAGETQYF. DNA of the CDR3: TGTGCCAGCAGCCAATTCGGGAGGGCCGGTGAGACCCAGTACTTC.